Listed below are T cell receptor beta chains from one sample, sequenced in a study of spatial heterogeneity in lung cancer. MiXCR, run by TCRdb on the 5' RACE reads, gives a single entry per CDR3 protein. The profile shows 40,000 to 45,000 distinct CDR3 sequences, 22% of them singletons. This sample comprised PBMCs, obtained at follow-up. These receptor sequences come from a female donor with early-stage non-small cell lung cancer. The CDR3 runs from the conserved cysteine through the conserved F or W. The D gene is left open where the match is weak. Clone size, where shown, is once, few, many, or a class for clones that have expanded.

j_call clone_size d_call v_call cdr3_nt cdr3_aa
TRBJ2-1 NA NA TRBV5-6 TGTGCCAGCAGCTTGGATCGCAATGAGCAGTTCTTC CASSLDRNEQFF
TRBJ2-1 NA NA TRBV9 TGTGCCAGCAGCGGTGTCAGTGGGAGCGATGAGCAGTTCTTC CASSGVSGSDEQFF
TRBJ2-5 many TRBD1 TRBV3-1 TGTGCCAGCAGCCTATGGGACAGAACCTTCCAAGAGACCCAGTACTTC CASSLWDRTFQETQYF
TRBJ2-5 few NA TRBV7-3 TGTGCCAGCAGCACCGGTTCCCAGTACTTC CASSTGSQYF
TRBJ2-1 few NA TRBV6-5 TGTGCCAGCAGTTATCGTCGGGAGCCCCACAATGAGCAGTTCTTC CASSYRREPHNEQFF
TRBJ2-1 NA NA TRBV24-1 TGTGCCACCAGTGTTAGCGGCCTCGTAGGGGAGCAGTTCTTC CATSVSGLVGEQFF
TRBJ2-5 NA TRBD2 TRBV9 TGTGCCAGCAGCGTAGGTTCTAGCGGGGGGGCAGAGACCCAGTACTTC CASSVGSSGGAETQYF
TRBJ2-5 few NA TRBV20-1 TGCAGTGCTAGAGATCATCGGGGGCAAGAGACCCAGTACTTC CSARDHRGQETQYF
TRBJ2-7 NA TRBD2 TRBV7-2 TGTGCCAGCTCAAGACTAGCGGGAGGGCCGAGGGAGCAGTACTTC CASSRLAGGPREQYF
TRBJ2-3 NA NA TRBV29-1 TGCAGCGTTGAATTTTCTTCAGGGAATCAGTATTTT CSVEFSSGNQYF
TRBJ2-1 NA TRBD2 TRBV7-2 TGTGCCAGCAGAGACTTTGGGGGGGGGACCTACAATGAGCAGTTCTTC CASRDFGGGTYNEQFF
TRBJ1-2 few NA TRBV4-1 TGCGCCAGCAGCCAAGGAAGACAGGCTACCATCTATGGCTACACCTTC CASSQGRQATIYGYTF
TRBJ2-3 few NA TRBV9 TGTGCCAGCAGCATAGACCTGGGTGATACGCAGTATTTT CASSIDLGDTQYF
TRBJ2-7 many NA TRBV9 TGTGCCAGCAGCGTATCCGACCAGAGCTCCTACGAGCAGTACTTC CASSVSDQSSYEQYF
TRBJ1-5 NA NA TRBV6-6 TGTGCCAGCAGTTACGTCGGCAATCAGCCCCAGCATTTT CASSYVGNQPQHF
TRBJ1-4 few NA TRBV7-9 TGTGCCAGCAGCGAGCTTGAAAAACTGTTTTTT CASSELEKLFF
TRBJ2-3 many TRBD2 TRBV20-1 TGCAGTGCTAGCCCTAGCGGGAGCAACCCGGAAAGAGCAGATACGCAGTATTTT CSASPSGSNPERADTQYF
TRBJ2-2 NA NA TRBV28 TGTGCCAGCAGTTTAGGCGGGGAGTCGGGAACCGGGGAGCTGTTTTTT CASSLGGESGTGELFF
TRBJ1-2 few NA TRBV4-1 TGCGCCAGCAGCCAAGATCGGGGTCTCGTCTATGGCTACACCTTC CASSQDRGLVYGYTF
TRBJ2-5 NA NA TRBV15 TGTGCCACCAGCAGAGATTCCGGTGCGGAGACCCAGTACTTC CATSRDSGAETQYF
TRBJ1-1 NA NA TRBV5-1 TGCGCCAGCAGCGTAGTCAGCTCCGTCGAATCGGGTGAAGCTTTCTTT CASSVVSSVESGEAFF
TRBJ1-2 many NA TRBV29-1 TGCAGCGTTAGGGAGGGCTATGGCTACACCTTC CSVREGYGYTF
TRBJ2-5 NA NA TRBV25-1 TGTGCCAGCAGTGGGCCCGGTTATCAGAAAGAGACCCAGTACTTC CASSGPGYQKETQYF
TRBJ2-2 few TRBD2 TRBV11-2 TGTGCCAGCAGCTCCCAACCAGCGGGAGGGGTCGGGGAGCTGTTTTTT CASSSQPAGGVGELFF
TRBJ2-3 NA TRBD1 TRBV29-1 TGCAGCGTCGCCGGGACAGGGGGCACAGATACGCAGTATTTT CSVAGTGGTDTQYF
TRBJ1-5 many NA TRBV12-3/TRBV12-4 TGTGCCAGCACCCGGAAGGGGATAGGCAATCAGCCCCAGCATTTT CASTRKGIGNQPQHF
TRBJ2-1 many NA TRBV19 TGTGCCAGTAGAGCACTAGCTCGTCGGGGTGCAAGCTCCTACAATGAGCAGTTCTTC CASRALARRGASSYNEQFF
TRBJ2-1 few NA TRBV3-1 TGTGCCAGCAGCCGTCGTTACAATGAGCAGTTCTTC CASSRRYNEQFF
TRBJ1-1 medium-sized NA TRBV20-1 TGCAGTGCTAGCGTTACCGCGAACACTGAAGCTTTCTTT CSASVTANTEAFF
TRBJ2-7 NA TRBD2 TRBV11-1 TGTGCCAGCAGCCGTAGCGGGACCTACGAGCAGTACTTC CASSRSGTYEQYF
TRBJ2-3 NA NA TRBV10-3 TGTGCCATCAGGGAGACCGGGGGCACAGATACGCAGTATTTT CAIRETGGTDTQYF
TRBJ2-3 once NA TRBV7-9 TGTGCCAGCAGCTTAGCGGGGGGTGGAGATACGCAGTATTTT CASSLAGGGDTQYF
TRBJ2-1 many NA TRBV6-2/TRBV6-3 TGTGCCAGCAGTTTCCTCCAGGTCGCCAGTTCGGGCTCCTACAATGAGCAGTTCTTC CASSFLQVASSGSYNEQFF
TRBJ2-1 many NA TRBV3-1 TGTGCCAGCAGCCCCCCGACGGTAGATGAGCAGTTCTTC CASSPPTVDEQFF
TRBJ1-1 NA NA TRBV7-2 TGTGCCAGCAGCTTAGTAGATCGGGCTTTCTTT CASSLVDRAFF
TRBJ1-1 NA TRBD1 TRBV6-6 TGTGCCAGCAGGAGGGGGCAAGAGAACACTGAAGCTTTCTTT CASRRGQENTEAFF
TRBJ2-7 few TRBD2 TRBV7-9 TGTGCCAGCAGCCCCCAAGCGGGAGGTTCCTACGAGCAGTACTTC CASSPQAGGSYEQYF
TRBJ2-6 many NA TRBV7-2 TGTGCCAGCAGCTTAGGAGGGTCTGCTGGGGCCAACGTCCTGACTTTC CASSLGGSAGANVLTF
TRBJ2-3 once TRBD2 TRBV12-5 TGTGCTAGTGGTTTGGCCCTCTCTAGCGGGACCGTCACAGATACGCAGTATTTT CASGLALSSGTVTDTQYF
TRBJ2-1 NA TRBD2 TRBV2 TGTGCCAGCAGTGAAGCGGGGGGACTAAGTCTTATCTACAATGAGCAGTTCTTC CASSEAGGLSLIYNEQFF
TRBJ2-5 NA NA TRBV25-1 TGTGCCAGCAGTGTGGGGGGACAAGAGACCCAGTACTTC CASSVGGQETQYF
TRBJ2-5 NA NA TRBV15 TGTGCCACCAGCAGAGAAAGAGAGACCCAGTACTTC CATSRERETQYF
TRBJ2-1 NA TRBD2 TRBV19 TGTGCCAGTCACACGGCCAGCGGGAGCGGTGAGCAGTTCTTC CASHTASGSGEQFF
TRBJ1-1 few NA TRBV27 TGTGCCAGCAGTGGTTCCGGGGTTCACACTGAAGCTTTCTTT CASSGSGVHTEAFF
TRBJ1-3 NA NA TRBV19 TGTGCCAGTAGTATATCAAGACCCATATCTGGAAACACCATATATTTT CASSISRPISGNTIYF